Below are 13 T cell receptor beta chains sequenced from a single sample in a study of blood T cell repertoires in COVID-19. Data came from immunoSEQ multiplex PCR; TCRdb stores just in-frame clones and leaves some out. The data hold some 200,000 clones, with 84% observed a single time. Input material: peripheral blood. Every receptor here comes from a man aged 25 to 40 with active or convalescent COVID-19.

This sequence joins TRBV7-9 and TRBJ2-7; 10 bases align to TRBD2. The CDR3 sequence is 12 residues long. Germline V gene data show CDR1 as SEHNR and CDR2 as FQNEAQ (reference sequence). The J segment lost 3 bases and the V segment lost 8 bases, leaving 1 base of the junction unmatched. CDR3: CASASGSYEQYF. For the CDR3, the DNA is TGTGCCAGCGCTAGCGGGAGCTACGAGCAGTACTTC.

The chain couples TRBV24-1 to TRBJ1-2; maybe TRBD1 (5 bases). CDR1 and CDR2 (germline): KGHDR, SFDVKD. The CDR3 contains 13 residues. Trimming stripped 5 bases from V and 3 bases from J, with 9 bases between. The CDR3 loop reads CATSAVQDYGYTF. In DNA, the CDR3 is TGTGCCACCAGTGCCGTACAGGACTATGGCTACACCTTC.

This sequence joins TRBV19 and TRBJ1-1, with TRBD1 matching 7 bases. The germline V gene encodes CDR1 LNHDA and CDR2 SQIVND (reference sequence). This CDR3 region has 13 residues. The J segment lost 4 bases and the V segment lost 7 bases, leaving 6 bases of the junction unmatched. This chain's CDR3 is CASNQQGRTEAFF. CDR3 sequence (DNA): TGTGCCAGTAACCAACAGGGGCGCACTGAAGCTTTCTTT.

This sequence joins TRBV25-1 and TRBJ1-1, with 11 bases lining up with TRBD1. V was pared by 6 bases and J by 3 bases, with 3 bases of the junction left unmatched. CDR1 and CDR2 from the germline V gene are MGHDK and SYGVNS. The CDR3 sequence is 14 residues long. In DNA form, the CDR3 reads TGTGCCAGCAGGGGGGACAGGGGGGACACTGAAGCTTTCTTT. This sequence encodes CASRGDRGDTEAFF.

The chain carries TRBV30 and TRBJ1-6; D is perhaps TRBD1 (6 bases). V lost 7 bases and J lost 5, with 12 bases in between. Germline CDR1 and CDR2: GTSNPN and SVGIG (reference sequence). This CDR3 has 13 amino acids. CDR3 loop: CALWGHNNSPLHF. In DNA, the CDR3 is TGTGCCTTGTGGGGACACAATAATTCACCCCTCCACTTT.

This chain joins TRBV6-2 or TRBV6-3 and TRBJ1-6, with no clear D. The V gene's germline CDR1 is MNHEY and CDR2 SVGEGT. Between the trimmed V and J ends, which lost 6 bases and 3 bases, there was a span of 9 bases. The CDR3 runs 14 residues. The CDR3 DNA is TGTGCCAGCAGCCCAGAGCTCTATAATTCACCCCTCCACTTT. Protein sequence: CASSPELYNSPLHF.

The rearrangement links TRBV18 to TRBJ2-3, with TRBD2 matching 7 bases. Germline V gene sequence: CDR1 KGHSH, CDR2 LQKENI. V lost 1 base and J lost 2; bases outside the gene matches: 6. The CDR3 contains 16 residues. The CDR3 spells CASSPLEREITDTQYF. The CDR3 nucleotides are TGTGCCAGCTCACCACTGGAGCGGGAAATCACAGATACGCAGTATTTT.

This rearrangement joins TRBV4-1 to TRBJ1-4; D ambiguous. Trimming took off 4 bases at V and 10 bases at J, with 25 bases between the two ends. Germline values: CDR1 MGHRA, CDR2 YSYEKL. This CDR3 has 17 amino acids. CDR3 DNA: TGCGCCAGCAGCCGCGGGCGAGCTGGAGGCCCGCTCGGAAAACTGTTTTTT. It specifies CASSRGRAGGPLGKLFF.

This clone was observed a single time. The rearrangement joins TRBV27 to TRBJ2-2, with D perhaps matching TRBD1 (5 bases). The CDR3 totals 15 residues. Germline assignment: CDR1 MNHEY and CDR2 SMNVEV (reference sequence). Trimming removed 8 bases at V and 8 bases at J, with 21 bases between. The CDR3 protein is CASGIRQSLGGELFF. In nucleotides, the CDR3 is TGTGCCAGCGGGATCCGACAGTCGCTGGGGGGGGAGCTGTTTTTT.

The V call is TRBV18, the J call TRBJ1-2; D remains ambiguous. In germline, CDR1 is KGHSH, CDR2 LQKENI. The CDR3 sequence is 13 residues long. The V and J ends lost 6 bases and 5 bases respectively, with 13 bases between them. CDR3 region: CASSRSGAYGYTF. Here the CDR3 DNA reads TGTGCCAGCTCGCGATCGGGAGCGTATGGCTACACCTTC.

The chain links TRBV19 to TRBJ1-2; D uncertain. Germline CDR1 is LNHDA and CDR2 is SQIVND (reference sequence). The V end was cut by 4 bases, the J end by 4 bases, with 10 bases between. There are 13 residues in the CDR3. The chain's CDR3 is CASSNLGSYGYTF. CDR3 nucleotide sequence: TGTGCCAGTAGTAACCTGGGGAGCTATGGCTACACCTTC.

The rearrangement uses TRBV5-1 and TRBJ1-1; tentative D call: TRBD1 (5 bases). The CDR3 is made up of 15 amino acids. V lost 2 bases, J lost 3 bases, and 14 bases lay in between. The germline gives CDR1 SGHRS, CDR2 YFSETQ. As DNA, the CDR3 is TGCGCCAGCAGCTTCGGTCAGGGAGGGGACACTGAAGCTTTCTTT. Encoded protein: CASSFGQGGDTEAFF. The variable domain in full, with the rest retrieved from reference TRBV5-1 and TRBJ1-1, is KAGVTQTPRYLIKTRGQQVTLSCSPISGHRSVSWYQQTPGQGLQFLFEYFSETQRNKGNFPGRFSGRQFSNSRSEMNVSTLELGDSALYLCASSFGQGGDTEAFFGQGTRLTVV.

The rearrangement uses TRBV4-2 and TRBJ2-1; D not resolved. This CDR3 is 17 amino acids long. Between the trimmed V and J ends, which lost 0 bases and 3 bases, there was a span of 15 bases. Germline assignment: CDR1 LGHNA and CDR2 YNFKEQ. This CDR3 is CASSQEFMTLYYNEQFF. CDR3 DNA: TGTGCCAGCAGCCAAGAATTTATGACTCTCTACTACAATGAGCAGTTCTTC.